This T cell receptor beta chain was sequenced in a study of T cells in narcolepsy (dated by TCRdb to 2016 to 2018). Context from the whole study: Healthy control donors were enrolled in the study alongside patients who had narcolepsy type 1 or type 2 (NT1, NT2). Autoreactive T cells targeting hypocretin neuron self-antigens (hypocretin, TRIB2) were sought in narcolepsy patients, and TCR Vbeta sequencing was used to track clonotypes in blood and CSF.

Points on this clone: Its antigen remains unidentified. No base quality information exists; no much larger clone differs at one position.

CDR1 and CDR2, per the germline V gene, are MNHNS and SASEGT. The CDR3 sequence holds 15 residues, the cysteine and phenylalanine included. Only the CDR3 region is kept as DNA, spanning 45 bases read in frame from base 1. V is clipped by 2 bases and J by 0 bases, and the sequence between their germline boundaries is 9 bases long. Libraries came from the immunoSEQ multiplex PCR assay. The source is immuneACCESS, and TCRdb retained only in-frame sequences with V and J called. Part of the clones is not carried over; for the studies checked, unresolved V genes explain less than half of this, and the remainder is unexplained. This sample is represented by tens of thousands of clones; roughly 83% of them were singletons. The ten top clones hold approximately 0.69% of the sample. For TCR Vbeta sequencing, memory CD4+ T cells were sorted ex vivo from the peripheral blood of narcolepsy patients and healthy controls.

The research as a whole found: Autoreactive clonotypes were reported to be detected serially in the blood of the same patients and of different patients, but not in the blood of healthy controls. HCRT-specific and TRIB2-specific autoreactive clonotypes were highlighted in plots that compared CD4+ T cell clonotypes in CSF versus blood from the same patient. Certain blood memory CD4+ repertoires from patients and controls had no sequences that matched autoreactive T cell clones. Patients and controls had similar numbers of sequenced blood memory CD4+ clonotypes, with averages of about 39,494 in patients and some 35,000 in controls.

The TCR sequence derives from a human donor with narcolepsy. The sample comprised CD45RA- memory CD4+ T cells from PBMCs. The cell subset or site label on this specimen signifies: memory T cells sorted ex vivo from peripheral blood. The chain couples TRBV6-1 to TRBJ2-3; TRBD2 is perhaps the D gene, given 6 matching bases. The CDR3 here reads CASSEYGGSTDTQYF. The DNA sequence is as follows: TGTGCCAGCAGTGAATATGGGGGGAGCACAGATACGCAGTATTTT.